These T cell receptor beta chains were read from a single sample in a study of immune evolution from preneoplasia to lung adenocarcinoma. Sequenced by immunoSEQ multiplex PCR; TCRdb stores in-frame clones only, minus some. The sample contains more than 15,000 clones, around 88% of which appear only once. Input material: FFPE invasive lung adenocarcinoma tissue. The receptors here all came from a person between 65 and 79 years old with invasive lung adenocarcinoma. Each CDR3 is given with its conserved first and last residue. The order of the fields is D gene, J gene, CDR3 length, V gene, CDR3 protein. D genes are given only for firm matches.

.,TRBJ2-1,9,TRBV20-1,CSARGEQFF
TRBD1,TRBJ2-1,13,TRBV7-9,CASTKRTGDEQFF
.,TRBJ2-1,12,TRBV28,CASSQARDEQFF
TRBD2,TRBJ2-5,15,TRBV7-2,CASSFGGGRQETQYF
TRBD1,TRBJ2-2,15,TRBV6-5,CASSLDRVEAGELFF
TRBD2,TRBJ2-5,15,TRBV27,CASSPGGAIQETQYF
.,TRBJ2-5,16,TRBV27,CASSLGGDIGQETQYF
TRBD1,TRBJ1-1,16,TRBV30,CAWSKGTGSMNTEAFF
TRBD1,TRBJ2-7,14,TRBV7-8,CASSNRDSSYEQYF
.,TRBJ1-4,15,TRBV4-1,CASSQEWVTNEKLFF
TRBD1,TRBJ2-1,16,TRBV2,CASSTGTGGGKGEQFF
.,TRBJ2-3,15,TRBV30,CAWSLRDTSTDTQYF
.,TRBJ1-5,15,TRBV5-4,CASSLGGDRNQPQHF
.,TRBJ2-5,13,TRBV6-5,CASSPRAGETQYF
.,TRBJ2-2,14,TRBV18,CASSLQKNTGELFF
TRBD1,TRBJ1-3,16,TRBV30,CAWRASDRFSGNTIYF
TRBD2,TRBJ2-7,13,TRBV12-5,CASGSAGANEQYF
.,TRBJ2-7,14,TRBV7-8,CASSYGSFSLEQYF
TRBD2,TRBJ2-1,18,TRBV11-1,CASSLAKGGLAVYNEQFF
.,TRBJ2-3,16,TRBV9,CASSVAGNLFTDTQYF
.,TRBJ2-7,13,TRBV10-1,CAIPEGIYYEQYF
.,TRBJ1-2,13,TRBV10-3,CAIATTDVFGYTF
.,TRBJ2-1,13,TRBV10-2,CASGTDKHNEQFF
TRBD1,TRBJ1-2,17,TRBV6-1,CASSESLGQGMGYGYTF
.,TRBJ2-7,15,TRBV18,CASSLSGGTNYEQYF
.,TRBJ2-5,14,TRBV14,CASRSSQSGETQYF
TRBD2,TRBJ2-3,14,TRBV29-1,CSASSGRSADTQYF
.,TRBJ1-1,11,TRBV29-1,CRGGFGTEAFF
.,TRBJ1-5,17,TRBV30,CAWSGPAGGGWRQPQHF
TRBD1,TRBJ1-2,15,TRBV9,CASSSGGQGYEGYTF
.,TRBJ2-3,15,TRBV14,CASSQEIGGGDTQYF
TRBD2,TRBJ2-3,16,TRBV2,CASPGTSGTTSDTQYF
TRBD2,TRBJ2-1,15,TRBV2,CASVGTSGARGEQFF
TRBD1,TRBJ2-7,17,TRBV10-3,CAISLRDRGPGSYEQYF
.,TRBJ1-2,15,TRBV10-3,CAISESLQRNDGYTF
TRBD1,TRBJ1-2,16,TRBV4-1,CASMARQGASNYGYTF
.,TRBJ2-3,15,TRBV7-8,CASSFPVGLADTQYF
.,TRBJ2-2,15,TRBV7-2,CASSLEGAYTGELFF
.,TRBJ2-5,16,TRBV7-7,CASSLGGGGPGETQYF
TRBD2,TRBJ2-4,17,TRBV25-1,CASSATSGRSVKNIQYF
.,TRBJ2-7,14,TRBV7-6,CASSSTGSQDEQYF
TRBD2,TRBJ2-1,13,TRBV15,CATSRGTSGAQFF
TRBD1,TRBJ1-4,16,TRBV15,CATSRARGSIGEKLFF
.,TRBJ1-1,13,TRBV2,CASSVWGDTEAFF
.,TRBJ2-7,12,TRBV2,CASSVVAYEQYF
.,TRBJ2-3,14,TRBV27,CASSPGQRTDTQYF
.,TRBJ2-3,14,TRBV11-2,CASSFSAVGDTQYF
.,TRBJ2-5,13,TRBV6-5,CASRPPGQQTQYF